Ten or more counts support the clone carrying this T cell receptor (beta chain). Its antigen is unknown. Unique molecular identifiers were incorporated into the prepared TCRbeta library. TCRdb used MiXCR to reprocess the PCR reads, holding one entry per CDR3 protein. Of hundreds of thousands of distinct CDR3 sequences in the sample, roughly 15% are singletons; the top ten hold roughly 4.8%. CDR3 length: 15 residues. V lost 4 bases to trimming and J lost 3 bases, with 14 bases between them. CDR1 SGHRS and CDR2 YFSETQ come from the germline V gene. These data come from a study of T-cell reconstitution after alpha-beta-depleted transplantation in children. Study conclusions and caveats: After one year, T-cell counts and TCRbeta diversity mostly came from new T cells. Surviving recipient cells, namely T cells and thymic progenitors, were the source of high day-60 TCRbeta diversity in some patients. Several hundred expanded graft clones reportedly were the source of alpha-beta T cells about two months after transplant.

This chain uses TRBV5-1 with TRBJ2-4; TRBD1 or TRBD2 may be the D gene (6 bases each). This TCR derives from a male patient between 5 and 17 years old who had a stem cell transplant for acute lymphoblastic leukemia, so the T cells may come from the graft donor. Here the sequenced sample was PBMCs, mostly from graft donor cells, taken 360 days after TCRalphabeta/CD19-depleted stem cell transplant. In nucleotides, the CDR3 is TGCGCCAGCAGCAGAGGAGGGGGAGGCAAAAACATTCAGTACTTC. Its protein is CASSRGGGGKNIQYF.